This T cell receptor beta chain was documented in a study of shared clonotypes between healthy human individuals. At the level of the study: CD4 naive and memory got three plates each, CD8 naive two, CD8 memory one. Whole-study findings and limits: With several donors compared, about 5.2% of naive CD4 clonotypes were shared.

Samples underwent the assay at deep level. Sorted subsets were amplified in replicate PCRs using 200 ng DNA, 30,000 to 35,000 T cell genomes. Repertoires were generated with immunoSEQ multiplex PCR, while TCRdb's copy carries only in-frame clones and drops some. This repertoire shows hundreds of thousands of clones, roughly 96% found once; its top ten account for approximately 0.12%. Looked up from germline, CDR1 is SSHAT and CDR2 is FNYEAQ (reference sequence). V gave up 5 bases and J gave up 4 bases; unmatched junction bases: 5. This CDR3 has 15 residues. Naive CD8 cells, CD45RO-negative and positively selected for CCR7, excluded terminally differentiated effector memory CD45RA+ cells. Concerning this clone: The antigen remains undetermined.

The chain joins TRBV7-7 to TRBJ2-1, with TRBD2 identical over 10 bases. The sequence came from a young woman in good health. The material sequenced was naive CD8+ T cells sorted from blood. DNA for the CDR3: TGTGCCAGCAGCCTTACTAGCGGGACTTACAATGAGCAGTTCTTC. Its translation is CASSLTSGTYNEQFF.